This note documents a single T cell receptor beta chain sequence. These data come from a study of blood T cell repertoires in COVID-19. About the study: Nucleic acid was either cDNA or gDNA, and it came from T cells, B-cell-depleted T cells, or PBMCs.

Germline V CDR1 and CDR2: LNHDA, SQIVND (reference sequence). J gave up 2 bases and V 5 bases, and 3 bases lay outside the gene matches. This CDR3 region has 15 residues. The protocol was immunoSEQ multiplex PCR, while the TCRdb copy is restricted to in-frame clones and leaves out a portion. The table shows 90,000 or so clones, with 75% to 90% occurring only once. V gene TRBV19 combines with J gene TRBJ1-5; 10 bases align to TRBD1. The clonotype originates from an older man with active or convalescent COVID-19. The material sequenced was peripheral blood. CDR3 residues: CASSETGGGNQPQHF. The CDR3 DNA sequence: TGTGCCAGTAGTGAGACAGGGGGCGGCAATCAGCCCCAGCATTTT.